Shown below are 17 T cell receptor beta chains from a single sample sequenced in a study of T cell responses to AZD1222 COVID-19 vaccine. Here immunoSEQ multiplex PCR was the method, and the copy in TCRdb shows in-frame clones only, minus some. The sample records tens of thousands of clones, approximately 90% being singletons. The sample consisted of peripheral blood, taken 28 days after the second AZD1222 dose. The receptors were gathered from an adult who received the AZD1222 COVID-19 vaccine.

V usage is TRBV7-8 and J usage is TRBJ1-5; no definite D call. The germline CDR1 and CDR2 sequences are SGHVS and FQNEAQ. Trimming left V 5 bases short and J 0 bases short, with 11 bases between. The CDR3 extends over 15 amino acids. Here the CDR3 DNA reads TGTGCCAGCAGCCCCAGGTCCTTTAGCAATCAGCCCCAGCATTTT. Translated, it gives CASSPRSFSNQPQHF.

This chain links TRBV7-8 with TRBJ2-3; D is unresolved. Germline loops: CDR1 SGHVS, CDR2 FQNEAQ. This CDR3 has 15 residues. V gave up 0 bases and J gave up 0 bases, with 7 bases separating them. This CDR3 is CASSLALGSTDTQYF. The CDR3 DNA is TGTGCCAGCAGCTTAGCCCTAGGCAGCACAGATACGCAGTATTTT. Together with reference TRBV7-8 and TRBJ2-3, the CDR3 gives the full variable domain: GAGVSQSPRYKVAKRGQDVALRCDPISGHVSLFWYQQALGQGPEFLTYFQNEAQLDKSGLPSDRFFAERPEGSVSTLKIQRTQQEDSAVYLCASSLALGSTDTQYFGPGTRLTVL.

CDR3 nucleotide sequence: TGTGCCAGCTCAAAGGCGGGAGAGACCCAGTACTTC. It translates to CASSKAGETQYF. The rearrangement joins TRBV18 to TRBJ2-5; the D gene is possibly TRBD2 (5 bases). The CDR3 loop spans 12 amino acids. The germline V gene encodes CDR1 KGHSH and CDR2 LQKENI. V dropped 5 bases and J dropped 4 bases, with 8 bases sitting between them.

The CDR3 sequence is CAINPSGAAGELFF. As DNA, the CDR3 is TGTGCCATCAACCCCTCCGGGGCGGCCGGGGAGCTGTTTTTT. This sequence joins TRBV10-3 and TRBJ2-2; D possibly uses TRBD1 or TRBD2 (5 bases each). The CDR3 sequence is 14 residues long. V lost 7 bases and J lost 6, with 15 bases in between. Germline V gene sequence: CDR1 ENHRY, CDR2 SYGVKD.

The V and J genes are TRBV11-2 and TRBJ1-1; D call uncertain. This CDR3 is built from 13 residues. Germline V gene lookup returns CDR1 SGHAT and CDR2 FQNNGV. Trimming shortened V by 7 bases and J by 1 base, and 10 bases separated the two germline ends. The CDR3 loop reads CASTLGGNTEAFF. The DNA for the CDR3 is TGTGCCAGCACCCTTGGTGGGAACACTGAAGCTTTCTTT. The variable domain in full, with the rest retrieved from reference TRBV11-2 and TRBJ1-1, is EAGVAQSPRYKIIEKRQSVAFWCNPISGHATLYWYQQILGQGPKLLIQFQNNGVVDDSQLPKDRFSAERLKGVDSTLKIQPAKLEDSAVYLCASTLGGNTEAFFGQGTRLTVV.

The gene calls are TRBV7-3 and TRBJ2-3, with TRBD2 matching over 12 bases. Per germline, CDR1 SGHTA and CDR2 FQGTGA. This CDR3 contains 14 residues. V gave up 2 bases and J gave up 10 bases; unmatched junction bases: 4. The CDR3: CASSLGLAGGAQYF. As DNA, the CDR3 is TGTGCCAGCAGCTTAGGTCTAGCGGGAGGGGCGCAGTATTTT.

This chain uses TRBV11-2 with TRBJ2-1; D remains unclear. This CDR3 contains 12 residues. Germline V gene sequence: CDR1 SGHAT, CDR2 FQNNGV. Between the trimmed V and J ends, which lost 5 bases and 9 bases, there was a span of 11 bases. As DNA, the CDR3 is TGTGCCAGCAGCCTGGCTCGCTCTGAGCAGTTCTTC. This gives the protein CASSLARSEQFF.

This sequence joins TRBV5-5 and TRBJ2-4; D could derive from TRBD1 or TRBD2 (7 bases each). The germline V gene encodes CDR1 SGHKS and CDR2 YYEKEE (reference sequence). Trimming pared 4 bases from V and 7 bases from J, leaving 15 bases between. CDR3 length: 14 residues. Here the CDR3 DNA reads TGTGCCAGCAGCACGGAGCAGGGGGGGAACATTCAGTACTTC. Translating gives CASSTEQGGNIQYF.

Regarding this clone: The sample contains more than one DNA sequence encoding this CDR3. The J gene is TRBJ1-5, the V gene TRBV18; 9 nucleotides align to TRBD1. Germline CDR1 is KGHSH and CDR2 is LQKENI. With V trimmed by 3 bases and J by 4 bases, 1 base remained unmatched. The CDR3 contains 14 residues. The CDR3 loop reads CASSPGQGNQPQHF. Written as DNA, the CDR3 is TGTGCCAGCTCACCGGGACAGGGAAATCAGCCCCAGCATTTT.

This rearrangement joins TRBV28 to TRBJ1-1, with TRBD1 identical over 7 bases. This CDR3 has 15 residues. In germline, CDR1 is MDHEN, CDR2 SYDVKM. The V segment lost 5 bases and the J segment 5 bases; nucleotides outside the gene matches: 11. The CDR3 DNA reads TGTGCCAGCAGTGACTACAGGGGTGTAGGGACTGAAGCTTTCTTT. Its protein is CASSDYRGVGTEAFF.

This clone has a single count. The CDR3 nucleotides read TGTGCCTGGAGTGTCCTCGGGCCCGGGGAGCTGTTTTTT. Its protein is CAWSVLGPGELFF. The chain combines TRBV30 with TRBJ2-2, with D hard to call. This CDR3 is 13 amino acids long. V was trimmed by 0 bases and J by 6 bases, leaving 8 bases between them. In germline, CDR1 is GTSNPN, CDR2 SVGIG (reference sequence).

The chain employs TRBV28 and TRBJ1-5, with 10 bases fitting TRBD1. Germline trimming cut 2 bases from V and 4 bases from J; bases unmatched to any gene: 8. CDR3 size: 17 residues. Germline-derived CDR1 and CDR2 are MDHEN and SYDVKM. Here the CDR3 DNA reads TGTGCCAGCAGTTTAAGGCGAGACAGGGGGCGGAATCAGCCCCAGCATTTT. It translates to CASSLRRDRGRNQPQHF.

The V call is TRBV12-5, the J call TRBJ2-2; the match to TRBD1 covers 8 bases. Germline CDR1 is LGHNT and CDR2 is FRNRAP. The junction had 11 bases not matched to a gene; V was cut back by 5 bases and J by 3 bases. CDR3 size: 17 residues. The CDR3 DNA is TGTGCTAGTGGTCCGAGTTCATCAGGGGGCGACACCGGGGAGCTGTTTTTT. Amino acid sequence: CASGPSSSGGDTGELFF. Together with reference TRBV12-5 and TRBJ2-2, the CDR3 gives the full variable domain: DARVTQTPRHKVTEMGQEVTMRCQPILGHNTVFWYRQTMMQGLELLAYFRNRAPLDDSGMPKDRFSAEMPDATLATLKIQPSEPRDSAVYFCASGPSSSGGDTGELFFGEGSRLTVL.

This clone was counted between two and nine times. Distinct nucleotide sequences in the sample also encode this CDR3. This sequence joins TRBV18 and TRBJ2-5; D is uncertain. Germline V gene sequence: CDR1 KGHSH, CDR2 LQKENI. Deletions cut 3 bases from V and 5 bases from J, with 4 bases between. The CDR3 is 11 amino acids. In DNA, the CDR3 is TGTGCCAGCTCACCCAAGGAGACCCAGTACTTC. Protein product: CASSPKETQYF.

In its sample, this clone was seen once. V gene TRBV12-3 or TRBV12-4 combines with J gene TRBJ1-5; D call uncertain. Trimming removed 5 bases from V and 5 bases from J, with 10 bases in between. This CDR3 has 13 amino acids. The CDR3 DNA follows: TGTGCCAGCAGTGACCGACGTGATCAGCCCCAGCATTTT. Amino acid sequence: CASSDRRDQPQHF.

The rearrangement joins TRBV7-8 to TRBJ1-1, with 7 bases identical to TRBD1. The V segment lost 3 bases and the J segment 1 base; nucleotides outside the gene matches: 8. The germline CDR1 and CDR2 sequences are SGHVS and FQNEAQ. This CDR3 comprises 16 residues. The CDR3 DNA reads as TGTGCCAGCAGCTTGGCAGGGGGGGGACAGAACACTGAAGCTTTCTTT. Translated, it gives CASSLAGGGQNTEAFF.

This clone was counted a single time. The chain has TRBV10-3 and TRBJ2-6; TRBD1 or TRBD2 may be the D gene (5 bases each). From germline, CDR1 is ENHRY and CDR2 SYGVKD. CDR3 size: 16 residues. With 4 bases removed from V and 0 bases from J, the gap between germline ends came to 10 bases. The CDR3 DNA is TGTGCCATCAGTGCCGATGGGGGCTCTGGGGCCAACGTCCTGACTTTC. Translation gives CAISADGGSGANVLTF.